The rows below give T cell receptor beta chains drawn from one sample of a study of cytomegalovirus exposure and HLA in healthy donors. This table comes from immunoSEQ multiplex PCR, and its TCRdb copy is limited to in-frame clones, with some not included. The sample holds around 60,000 clones; almost 97% are singletons and the top ten take 1% to 1.5%. Sequenced: PBMCs. These receptors all come from a woman in her late teens or twenties in good health and CMV-seronegative. CDR3s include the opening cysteine and the closing phenylalanine or tryptophan. D genes are given only for firm matches. Some rows have no size entry. The others give once, few or many, or a class for an expanded clone.

cdr3_length,clone_size,v_call,j_call,d_call,cdr3_nt,cdr3_aa
14,NA,TRBV6-1,TRBJ2-1,TRBD2,TGTGCCAGCAGTGAGGGACTAGCTTTCAATGAGCAGTTCTTC,CASSEGLAFNEQFF
13,NA,TRBV14,TRBJ2-1,NA,TGTGCCAGCAGCCAAGGTTTGGCCAATGAGCAGTTCTTC,CASSQGLANEQFF
14,once,TRBV18,TRBJ2-1,NA,TGTGCCAGCTCACCAGGCCTGCAGTACAATGAGCAGTTCTTC,CASSPGLQYNEQFF
17,NA,TRBV5-6,TRBJ1-4,TRBD1,TGTGCCAGCAGCTTGGGGCCCCCACAGGGGGCTCGGGAAAAACTGTTTTTT,CASSLGPPQGAREKLFF
15,NA,TRBV6-5,TRBJ1-1,NA,TGTGCCAGCAGTTACGTGGGGACTCCCGGCACTGAAGCTTTCTTT,CASSYVGTPGTEAFF
16,NA,TRBV15,TRBJ2-4,NA,TGTGCCACCAGCAGAGTTGGGACAAGAGCCAAAAACATTCAGTACTTC,CATSRVGTRAKNIQYF
16,NA,TRBV15,TRBJ1-5,TRBD1,TGTGCCACCAGCAGAGATCTGGCGGGACAGGGGGTGCCCCAGCATTTT,CATSRDLAGQGVPQHF
15,NA,TRBV27,TRBJ1-5,NA,TGTGCCAGCAGTTTATTGGGGGGTGGCAATCAGCCCCAGCATTTT,CASSLLGGGNQPQHF
14,NA,TRBV19,TRBJ2-3,TRBD2,TGTGCCAGTACTTCCGGGACTAGCTCAGATACGCAGTATTTT,CASTSGTSSDTQYF
17,NA,TRBV9,TRBJ2-2,TRBD2,TGTGCCAGCAGCGTAGGGACTAGCCGACAGAACACCGGGGAGCTGTTTTTT,CASSVGTSRQNTGELFF
15,once,TRBV10-3,TRBJ1-4,NA,TGTGCCATCAGTGACCAGGGAACAACTAATGAAAAACTGTTTTTT,CAISDQGTTNEKLFF
14,NA,TRBV5-4,TRBJ2-5,NA,TGTGCCAGCAGCTTTCCCCGACAAGAAGAGACCCAGTACTTC,CASSFPRQEETQYF
16,NA,TRBV4-3,TRBJ1-1,NA,TGCGCCAGCAGCCAAGGGGTACACGGGGGGTACACTGAAGCTTTCTTT,CASSQGVHGGYTEAFF
13,NA,TRBV19,TRBJ2-1,TRBD2,TGTGCCAGTAGTTGGGGGGGGTACAATGAGCAGTTCTTC,CASSWGGYNEQFF
13,NA,TRBV2,TRBJ1-2,TRBD1,TGTGCCAGCGGACAGGGGGGCAGCTATGGCTACACCTTC,CASGQGGSYGYTF
17,NA,TRBV4-2,TRBJ2-1,NA,TGTGCCAGCAGCCTTGGGACAAAGGGAAAAGGCTACAATGAGCAGTTCTTC,CASSLGTKGKGYNEQFF
14,once,TRBV4-1,TRBJ2-7,NA,TGCGCCAGCAGCCAAGGGCAGGGCCACTACGAGCAGTACTTC,CASSQGQGHYEQYF
16,NA,TRBV28,TRBJ2-5,NA,TGTGCCAGCAGTTTCCCCCCAGGCAGGGACCAAGAGACCCAGTACTTC,CASSFPPGRDQETQYF
15,NA,TRBV6-6,TRBJ1-2,NA,TGTGCCAGCATCAAACGGGGGGCGGGGGACTATGGCTACACCTTC,CASIKRGAGDYGYTF
16,NA,TRBV13,TRBJ1-1,TRBD1,TGTGCCAGCAGCCCCCGGGACAGGGGGTGGGGCACTGAAGCTTTCTTT,CASSPRDRGWGTEAFF
13,NA,TRBV28,TRBJ2-7,NA,TGTGCCAGCTGGGGGGTCCCCTTGTACGAGCAGTACTTC,CASWGVPLYEQYF
13,NA,TRBV30,TRBJ2-4,TRBD1,TGTGCCTGGGGGACAGGTGGCGAAAACATTCAGTACTTC,CAWGTGGENIQYF
16,NA,TRBV7-2,TRBJ2-2,TRBD2,TGTGCCAGCACCTCCGGCTTGGGACTAGCGCCCGGGGAGCTGTTTTTT,CASTSGLGLAPGELFF
15,NA,TRBV4-1,TRBJ2-7,TRBD1,TGCGCCAGCAGCACAACCGGGACAGGGTCCTACGAGCAGTACTTC,CASSTTGTGSYEQYF
14,NA,TRBV30,TRBJ2-3,NA,TGTGCCTGGAGTGTACTAGGCAGCACAGATACGCAGTATTTT,CAWSVLGSTDTQYF
13,NA,TRBV15,TRBJ1-2,NA,TGTGCCACCAGCAGAGATAGCTTTCGCGGCTACACCTTC,CATSRDSFRGYTF
14,NA,TRBV27,TRBJ1-2,NA,TGTGCCAGCACCTCCGGCGCGGGGCCCTATGGCTACACCTTC,CASTSGAGPYGYTF
15,NA,TRBV5-1,TRBJ2-3,NA,TGCGCCAGCAGCTTGCGACTAGGGGCGGGGGATACGCAGTATTTT,CASSLRLGAGDTQYF
15,once,TRBV5-8,TRBJ1-5,TRBD1,TGTGCCAGCAGCTTTAGGACAGGGGGAAATCAGCCCCAGCATTTT,CASSFRTGGNQPQHF
14,once,TRBV18,TRBJ1-5,NA,TGTGCCAGCTCACACGGGGGGGAAAATCAGCCCCAGCATTTT,CASSHGGENQPQHF
16,NA,TRBV2,TRBJ2-3,TRBD2,TGTGCCAGCAGTGAAGCCCTAGCGGCTAGCACAGATACGCAGTATTTT,CASSEALAASTDTQYF
14,NA,TRBV7-2,TRBJ1-5,NA,TGTGCCAGCAGCTTATTGGGAGGGGTTTGGCCCCAGCATTTT,CASSLLGGVWPQHF
13,NA,TRBV5-1,TRBJ2-7,TRBD1,TGCGCCAGCAGACCAGACAGGGGGCGAGAGCAGTACTTC,CASRPDRGREQYF
17,NA,TRBV27,TRBJ2-7,TRBD2,TGTGCCAGCCCCTCCCCCCTAGCGGGGCTCCCTTCCTACGAGCAGTACTTC,CASPSPLAGLPSYEQYF
20,NA,TRBV18,TRBJ2-6,TRBD1,TGTGCCAGCTCCCCAACCCTCCGGGACAGGGACCCCTCTGGGGCCAACGTCCTGACTTTC,CASSPTLRDRDPSGANVLTF
9,once,TRBV27,TRBJ2-5,NA,TGTGCCACCCCCAGGACCCAGTACTTC,CATPRTQYF
14,NA,TRBV10-3,TRBJ1-4,TRBD1,TGTGCCATCAGTGAGGGGACAGGGGTTGAAAAACTGTTTTTT,CAISEGTGVEKLFF
15,NA,TRBV6-6,TRBJ2-7,TRBD2,TGTGCCAGCGCGAACCTTGGGACTACCTACTACGAGCAGTACTTC,CASANLGTTYYEQYF
17,NA,TRBV7-8,TRBJ2-2,TRBD2,TGTGCCAGCAGCCCTCTCCGGGGGGGCGCGAACACCGGGGAGCTGTTTTTT,CASSPLRGGANTGELFF
16,once,TRBV19,TRBJ1-1,NA,TGTGCCAGTAGTATCCGTGTGGGGGGAGTGAGCACTGAAGCTTTCTTT,CASSIRVGGVSTEAFF
14,NA,TRBV5-6,TRBJ2-7,TRBD2,TGTGCCAGCAGCTTCCCCCCCCGGGGGGGCGAGCAGTACTTC,CASSFPPRGGEQYF
16,NA,TRBV7-9,TRBJ2-1,TRBD1,TGTGCCAGCAGCCCGAAACGACAGGGGAAATACAATGAGCAGTTCTTC,CASSPKRQGKYNEQFF